The 10 T cell receptor beta chains below were found in one sample sequenced in a study of blood T cell repertoires in COVID-19. The repertoire was sequenced with immunoSEQ multiplex PCR; TCRdb's copy has only in-frame clones and lacks some. Altogether roughly 35,000 clones are present, more than 70% being singletons, with the ten largest covering 10% to 15%. The sequencing sample was made of peripheral blood. These receptors came from a man aged 55 to 70 with active COVID-19.

The J gene is TRBJ2-7, the V gene TRBV6-1, with TRBD2 as a possible D gene (6 bases). The CDR3 consists of 16 residues. Germline V gives CDR1 MNHNS, CDR2 SASEGT. The germline V and J ends were trimmed by 3 bases and 3 bases, with 18 bases remaining between them. The CDR3 here is CASSEGADGSVYEQYF. CDR3 DNA sequence: TGTGCCAGCAGTGAGGGAGCGGACGGGAGTGTCTACGAGCAGTACTTC.

V gene TRBV2 combines with J gene TRBJ1-5; unclear D gene. The germline V gene encodes CDR1 SNHLY and CDR2 FYNNEI. CDR3 length: 10 residues. V dropped 8 bases and J dropped 7 bases, with 6 bases sitting between them. The CDR3 protein is CASGGQPQHF. CDR3 nucleotides: TGTGCCAGCGGAGGACAGCCCCAGCATTTT.

The V call is TRBV4-1, the J call TRBJ2-5; no clear D. The CDR3 loop spans 15 amino acids. V lost 2 bases to trimming and J lost 0 bases, with 10 bases between them. Germline V gene lookup returns CDR1 MGHRA and CDR2 YSYEKL. The CDR3 spells CASSQPNRYQETQYF. CDR3 DNA sequence: TGCGCCAGCAGCCAACCGAACAGATACCAAGAGACCCAGTACTTC.

The CDR3 bases are TGTGCCAGCAGCTTGGATAGTAGCAATCAGCCCCAGCATTTT. Translating it yields CASSLDSSNQPQHF. The chain carries TRBV5-4 and TRBJ1-5; D not certain. V gave up 0 bases and J gave up 0 bases, with 4 bases separating them. The CDR3 runs to 14 residues. The germline V gene has CDR1 SGHNT and CDR2 YYREEE (reference sequence).

J is TRBJ2-6 and V is TRBV29-1; D remains ambiguous. V lost 3 bases to trimming and J lost 4 bases, with 7 bases between them. CDR1 is SQVTM and CDR2 is ANQGSEA in the germline V gene. This CDR3 comprises 13 residues. The chain's CDR3 is CSVDSSGANVLTF. CDR3 in DNA: TGCAGCGTTGATTCATCCGGGGCCAACGTCCTGACTTTC.

The rearrangement joins TRBV6-5 to TRBJ2-7, with 13 nucleotides matching TRBD2. J was trimmed by 3 bases and V by 2 bases; bases with no gene match: 4. Looked up from germline, CDR1 is MNHEY and CDR2 is SVGAGI. The CDR3 is 16 amino acids. As DNA, the CDR3 is TGTGCCAGCAGTTACCAACTAGCGGGAGGGAACTACGAGCAGTACTTC. It specifies CASSYQLAGGNYEQYF.

The CDR3 is CASSQSPGGYEQYF. In nucleotides, the CDR3 is TGCGCCAGCAGTCAATCACCCGGGGGGTACGAGCAGTACTTC. V gene TRBV23-1 combines with J gene TRBJ2-7, with TRBD2 matching 7 bases. TRBV23-1 is marked as an open reading frame, function uncertain. The CDR3 is 14 amino acids. The junction had 3 bases not matched to a gene; V was cut back by 0 bases and J by 4 bases.

This chain joins TRBV18 and TRBJ2-5, with TRBD2 identical over 14 bases. This CDR3 is built from 15 residues. Unmatched junction bases numbered 4, after V lost 5 bases and J lost 5 bases. Looked up from germline, CDR1 is KGHSH and CDR2 is LQKENI. CDR3 DNA: TGTGCCAGCTCAGAGGGACTAGCGGGAGACGAGACCCAGTACTTC. Residues: CASSEGLAGDETQYF.

The chain carries TRBV9 and TRBJ2-1, with 7 bases that match TRBD2. The germline V gene has CDR1 SGDLS and CDR2 YYNGEE. This CDR3 is 16 amino acids long. The V and J ends lost 0 bases and 0 bases, in that order; junction bases with no gene match: 3. This CDR3 is CASSVDGGSSYNEQFF. In DNA form, the CDR3 reads TGTGCCAGCAGCGTAGATGGCGGGAGCTCCTACAATGAGCAGTTCTTC.

The chain couples TRBV19 to TRBJ2-6; 8 bases align to TRBD1. The V and J ends lost 5 bases and 1 base, in that order; junction bases with no gene match: 13. Germline V gene data show CDR1 as LNHDA and CDR2 as SQIVND (reference sequence). The CDR3 contains 19 residues. The CDR3 sequence is CASSSPDREDFSGANVLTF. The DNA of the CDR3 is TGTGCCAGTAGTTCGCCGGACAGGGAAGACTTTTCTGGGGCCAACGTCCTGACTTTC.